The rows below give T cell receptor beta chains drawn from one sample of a study of PD-1 blockade in classical Hodgkin lymphoma. Assay: immunoSEQ multiplex PCR; the TCRdb copy retains only in-frame clones and omits some. The sample holds 55,000 to 65,000 clones, roughly nine tenths seen once. Specimen: peripheral blood mononuclear cells (PBMCs), collected at baseline. Source of these receptors: a human donor with classical Hodgkin lymphoma. Each CDR3 is given with its conserved first and last residue.

V gene: TRBV18
J gene: TRBJ1-5
CDR3 protein: CASSPPGGGVGNQPQHF

V gene: TRBV19
J gene: TRBJ2-5
CDR3 protein: CASSRAGGMGETQYF

V gene: TRBV2
J gene: TRBJ1-4
CDR3 protein: CASSEGEKLFF

V gene: TRBV18
J gene: TRBJ2-5
CDR3 protein: CASSPKHTQYF

V gene: TRBV19
J gene: TRBJ1-5
CDR3 protein: CASSAGTESNQPQHF

V gene: TRBV7-2
J gene: TRBJ2-7
CDR3 protein: CASSSYGLAEQYF

V gene: TRBV7-8
J gene: TRBJ1-2
CDR3 protein: CASSYGVRGWSGYTF

V gene: TRBV7-8
J gene: TRBJ2-1
CDR3 protein: CASSLIAGHNEQFF

V gene: TRBV7-9
J gene: TRBJ2-7
CDR3 protein: CANPLAWQGGAYEQYF

V gene: TRBV5-6
J gene: TRBJ2-3
CDR3 protein: CASSPAPGTSGGDTQYF

V gene: TRBV7-9
J gene: TRBJ1-1
CDR3 protein: CASSTGPRAAFF

V gene: TRBV2
J gene: TRBJ1-5
CDR3 protein: CASTGRTGNAGVNQPQHF

V gene: TRBV28
J gene: TRBJ2-1
CDR3 protein: CASSLFTGLNNNEQFF

V gene: TRBV10-1
J gene: TRBJ2-4
CDR3 protein: CASSESLVGLRSKNIQYF

V gene: TRBV6-1
J gene: TRBJ2-7
CDR3 protein: CASHRRPYEQYF

V gene: TRBV19
J gene: TRBJ2-7
CDR3 protein: CASSIPGTGVDEQYF

V gene: TRBV7-3
J gene: TRBJ2-1
CDR3 protein: CASSPHGADEQFF

V gene: TRBV6-6
J gene: TRBJ1-2
CDR3 protein: CASSYQGGGYTF

V gene: TRBV5-1
J gene: TRBJ2-7
CDR3 protein: CASSLEGPGAGEQYF

V gene: TRBV2
J gene: TRBJ1-2
CDR3 protein: CASSDWVKRGAIFGYTF

V gene: TRBV6-1
J gene: TRBJ2-1
CDR3 protein: CASRKLGRNEQFF

V gene: TRBV2
J gene: TRBJ2-7
CDR3 protein: CAVPRRGISSYEQYF

V gene: TRBV6-5
J gene: TRBJ2-1
CDR3 protein: CASSQLAGAYNEQFF

V gene: TRBV27
J gene: TRBJ2-7
CDR3 protein: CASTYEQYF

V gene: TRBV19
J gene: TRBJ1-5
CDR3 protein: CASSIKLSNQPQHF

V gene: TRBV27
J gene: TRBJ2-7
CDR3 protein: CASSLSIQGKEQYF

V gene: TRBV5-4
J gene: TRBJ2-7
CDR3 protein: CASSLPDRGTYEQYF

V gene: TRBV28
J gene: TRBJ1-1
CDR3 protein: CASREIEAFF

V gene: TRBV7-9
J gene: TRBJ1-2
CDR3 protein: CASSFGVVVNYGYTF

V gene: TRBV30
J gene: TRBJ1-1
CDR3 protein: CAWTGEDMNTEAFF

V gene: TRBV6-4
J gene: TRBJ2-6
CDR3 protein: CASSEGSGGANVLTF

V gene: TRBV20-1
J gene: TRBJ2-1
CDR3 protein: CSAKWGGEQFF

V gene: TRBV6-5
J gene: TRBJ1-2
CDR3 protein: CASRSLQNSYGYTF

V gene: TRBV10-3
J gene: TRBJ1-3
CDR3 protein: CAIRGHHSGNTIYF

V gene: TRBV28
J gene: TRBJ2-7
CDR3 protein: CASRWGGGIYEQYF

V gene: TRBV7-6
J gene: TRBJ2-2
CDR3 protein: CASSSSTGMDTGELFF

V gene: TRBV19
J gene: TRBJ1-4
CDR3 protein: CASSMTATINEKLFF

V gene: TRBV5-4
J gene: TRBJ1-2
CDR3 protein: CASSPLRDNYGYTF